The TCR beta chain under discussion was sequenced for a study of regulatory T cells in long-lasting Graves disease. Study at large: Positivity for TSH receptor antibodies plus over 5 years of antithyroid drugs meant persistent Graves' disease.

Germline V lookup: CDR1 SGHTA, CDR2 FQGNSA. This CDR3 spans 16 amino acids. Trimming took off 5 bases at V and 7 bases at J, with 24 bases between the two ends. This clonotype was seen many times. Antigen unknown. Regarding time point: persistent/refractory GD, antithyroid drugs over 5 years with positive TRAb. Extracted RNA from PBMCs served as the source of the TCR library. Patients came through an endocrinology department, and that department was in Xi'an, China. Findings of the study overall: It was possible that the small sample size reduced accuracy. Persistent disease showed a preference for TRBV28, TRBJ1-2 and TRBJ2-5.

Assembly of TCR beta libraries relied on iRepertoire HTBI primers together with Arm-PCR of CDR3 regions. TCRdb redid the calling of the multiplex PCR reads with MiXCR, one entry per CDR3 protein. This table holds roughly 400,000 distinct CDR3 sequences, roughly 20% found once. This rearrangement joins TRBV7-2 to TRBJ2-7, with a possible D match to TRBD2 (5 bases). The source was peripheral blood mononuclear cells (PBMCs), collected when the disease was refractory, from a patient treated with antithyroid drugs. This TCR was sampled from a female donor with Graves disease. CDR3 in amino acids: CASSLRTGRLLGEQYF. The CDR3, as DNA: TGTGCCAGCAGCCTAAGAACGGGAAGGTTGCTCGGGGAGCAGTACTTC.